This T cell receptor (beta chain) comes out of a study of PD-1 blockade in classical Hodgkin lymphoma. Study-wide results and caveats: Reports indicated that newly diagnosed patients had lower baseline TCR diversity than healthy donors did.

The germline V gene encodes CDR1 SEHNR and CDR2 FQNEAQ (reference sequence). V was cut by 5 bases and J by 4 bases, with 15 bases left in between. This CDR3 comprises 15 residues. Every patient had relapsed following autologous stem cell transplantation, and cohorts differed in brentuximab vedotin exposure. Method: immunoSEQ multiplex PCR; TCRdb's copy keeps in-frame clones and lacks some. Among 95,000 or so clones listed, roughly 84% were seen once. Points on this clone: Its antigen is still unknown.

The material was peripheral blood mononuclear cells (PBMCs), obtained at baseline. The rearrangement joins TRBV7-9 to TRBJ2-1, with D possibly being TRBD1 (6 bases). The origin of this receptor is a human donor with classical Hodgkin lymphoma. CDR3 sequence reads: CASSRTSQGYNEQFF. The DNA of the CDR3 is TGTGCCAGCAGCCGAACTAGTCAGGGGTACAATGAGCAGTTCTTC.